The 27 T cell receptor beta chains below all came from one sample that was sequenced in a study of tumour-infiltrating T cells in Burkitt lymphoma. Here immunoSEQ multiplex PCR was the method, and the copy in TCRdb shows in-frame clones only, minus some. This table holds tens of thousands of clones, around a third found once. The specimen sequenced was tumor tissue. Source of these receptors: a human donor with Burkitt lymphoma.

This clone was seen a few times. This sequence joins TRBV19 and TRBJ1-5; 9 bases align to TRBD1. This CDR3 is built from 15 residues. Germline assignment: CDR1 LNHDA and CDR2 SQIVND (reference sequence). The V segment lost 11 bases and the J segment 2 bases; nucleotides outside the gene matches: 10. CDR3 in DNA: TGTGCCCAAAGCGGGACAGGGCACGGCAATCAGCCCCAGCATTTT. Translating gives CAQSGTGHGNQPQHF.

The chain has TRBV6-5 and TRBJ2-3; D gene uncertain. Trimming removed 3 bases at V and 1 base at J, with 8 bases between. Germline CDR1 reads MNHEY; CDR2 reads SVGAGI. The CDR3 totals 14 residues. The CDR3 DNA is TGTGCCAGCAGTTATCGTTACGGCACAGATACGCAGTATTTT. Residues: CASSYRYGTDTQYF.

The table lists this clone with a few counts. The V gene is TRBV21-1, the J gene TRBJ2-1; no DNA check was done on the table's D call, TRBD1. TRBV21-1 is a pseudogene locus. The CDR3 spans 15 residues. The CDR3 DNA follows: TGTGCCAGCAGCAAATCACAGGGCGTCTACAATGAGCAGTTCTTC. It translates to CASSKSQGVYNEQFF.

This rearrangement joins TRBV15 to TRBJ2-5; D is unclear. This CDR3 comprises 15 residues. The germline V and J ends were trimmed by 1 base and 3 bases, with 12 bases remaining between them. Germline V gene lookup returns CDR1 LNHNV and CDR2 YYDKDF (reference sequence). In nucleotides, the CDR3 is TGTGCCACCAGCAGAGTAGGTCGGCCCGAAGAGACCCAGTACTTC. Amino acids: CATSRVGRPEETQYF.

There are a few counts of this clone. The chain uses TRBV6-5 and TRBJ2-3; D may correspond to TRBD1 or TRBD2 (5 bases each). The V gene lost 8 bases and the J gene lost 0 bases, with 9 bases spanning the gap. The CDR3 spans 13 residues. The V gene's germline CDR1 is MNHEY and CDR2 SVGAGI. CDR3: CASGWGSTDTQYF. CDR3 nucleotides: TGTGCCAGCGGGTGGGGGAGCACAGATACGCAGTATTTT.

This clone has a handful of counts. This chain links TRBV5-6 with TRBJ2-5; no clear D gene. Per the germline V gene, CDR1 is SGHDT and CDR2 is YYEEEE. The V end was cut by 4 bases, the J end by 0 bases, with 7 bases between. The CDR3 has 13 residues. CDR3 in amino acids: CASSRQNQETQYF. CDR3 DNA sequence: TGTGCCAGCAGCCGCCAGAACCAAGAGACCCAGTACTTC.

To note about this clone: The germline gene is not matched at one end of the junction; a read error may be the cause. The CDR3 loop is CASSQDRFEGRGYTF. The CDR3 DNA reads as TGCGCCAGCAGTCAAGATCGTTTTGAGGGGCGCGGCTACACCTTC. The chain links TRBV4-3 to TRBJ1-2, with D possibly matching TRBD1 (5 bases). Germline CDR1 is LGHNA and CDR2 is YSLEER. The CDR3 has 15 residues.

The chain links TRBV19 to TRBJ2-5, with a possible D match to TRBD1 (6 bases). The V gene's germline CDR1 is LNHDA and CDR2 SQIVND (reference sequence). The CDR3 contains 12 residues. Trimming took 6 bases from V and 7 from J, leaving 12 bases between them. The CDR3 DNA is TGTGCCAGTAGCGGGACATCTCCGACCCAGTACTTC. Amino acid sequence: CASSGTSPTQYF.

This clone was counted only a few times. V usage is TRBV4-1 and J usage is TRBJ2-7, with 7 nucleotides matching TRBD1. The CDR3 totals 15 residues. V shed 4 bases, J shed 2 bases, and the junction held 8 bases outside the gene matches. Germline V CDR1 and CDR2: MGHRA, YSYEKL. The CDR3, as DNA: TGCGCCAGCAGCCCCTCCGGGACAGAGACCTACGAGCAGTACTTC. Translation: CASSPSGTETYEQYF.

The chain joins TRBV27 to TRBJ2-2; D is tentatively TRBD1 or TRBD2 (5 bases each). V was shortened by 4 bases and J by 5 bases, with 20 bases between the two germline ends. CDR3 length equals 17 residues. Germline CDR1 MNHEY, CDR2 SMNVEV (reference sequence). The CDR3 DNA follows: TGTGCCAGCAGTTCCCTCCCGGGACGGCTGGGGACCGGGGAGCTGTTTTTT. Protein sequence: CASSSLPGRLGTGELFF.

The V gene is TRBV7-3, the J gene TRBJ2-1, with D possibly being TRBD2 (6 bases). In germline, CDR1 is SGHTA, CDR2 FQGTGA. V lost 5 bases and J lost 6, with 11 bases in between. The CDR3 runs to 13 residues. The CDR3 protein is CASSPGTANEQFF. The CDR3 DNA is TGTGCCAGCAGCCCCGGGACTGCCAATGAGCAGTTCTTC.

For the CDR3, the DNA is TGTGCCAGCAGCCTGGGACAGTTCAGTGAAAAACTGTTTTTT. It translates to CASSLGQFSEKLFF. The chain combines TRBV6-5 with TRBJ1-4, with 7 positions matching TRBD1. Germline V gives CDR1 MNHEY, CDR2 SVGAGI. There are 14 residues in the CDR3. The J segment lost 7 bases and the V segment lost 6 bases, leaving 8 bases of the junction unmatched.

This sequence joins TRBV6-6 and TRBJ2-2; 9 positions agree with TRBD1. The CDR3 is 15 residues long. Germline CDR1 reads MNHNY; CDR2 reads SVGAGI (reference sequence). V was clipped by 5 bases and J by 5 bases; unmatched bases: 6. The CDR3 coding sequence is TGTGCCAGCAGTCCCCGACAGGGGGGAACCGGGGAGCTGTTTTTT. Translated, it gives CASSPRQGGTGELFF.

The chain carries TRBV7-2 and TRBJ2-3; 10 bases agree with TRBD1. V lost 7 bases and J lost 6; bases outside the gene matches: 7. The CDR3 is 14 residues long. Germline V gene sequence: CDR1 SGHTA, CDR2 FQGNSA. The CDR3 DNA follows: TGTGCCAGCACTCGGGACAGGGGCGTGGATACGCAGTATTTT. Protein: CASTRDRGVDTQYF.

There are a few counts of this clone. The chain's CDR3 is CAWSVKLAGEDTQYF. The CDR3 bases are TGTGCCTGGAGTGTTAAACTAGCGGGGGAAGATACGCAGTATTTT. The rearrangement links TRBV30 to TRBJ2-3, with 11 bases lining up with TRBD2. V gave up 0 bases and J gave up 5 bases; unmatched junction bases: 4. Germline lookup yields CDR1 GTSNPN and CDR2 SVGIG (reference sequence). The CDR3 is 15 residues long.

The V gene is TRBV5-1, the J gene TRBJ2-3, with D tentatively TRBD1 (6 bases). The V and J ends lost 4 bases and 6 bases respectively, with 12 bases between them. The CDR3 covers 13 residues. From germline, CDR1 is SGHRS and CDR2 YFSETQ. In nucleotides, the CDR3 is TGCGCCAGCAGCGGAACAGGGATCGATACGCAGTATTTT. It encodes CASSGTGIDTQYF.

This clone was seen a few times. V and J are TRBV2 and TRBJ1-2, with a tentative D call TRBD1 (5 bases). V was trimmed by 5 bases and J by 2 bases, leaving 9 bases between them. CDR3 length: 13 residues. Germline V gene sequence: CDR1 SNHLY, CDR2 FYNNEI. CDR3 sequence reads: CASSPQENYGYTF. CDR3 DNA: TGTGCCAGCAGTCCACAGGAGAACTATGGCTACACCTTC.

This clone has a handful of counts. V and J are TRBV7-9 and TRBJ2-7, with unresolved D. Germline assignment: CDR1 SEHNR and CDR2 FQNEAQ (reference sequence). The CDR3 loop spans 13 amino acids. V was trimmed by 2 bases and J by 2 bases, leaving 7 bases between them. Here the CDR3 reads CASSLFGAYEQYF. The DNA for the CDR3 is TGTGCCAGCAGCTTATTTGGCGCCTACGAGCAGTACTTC.

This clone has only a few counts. The CDR3 sequence: CAVRPRGTIVGNTIYF. DNA of the CDR3: TGTGCCGTAAGACCCCGGGGGACAATAGTGGGAAACACCATATATTTT. The rearrangement links TRBV30 to TRBJ1-3; TRBD1 is a possible D gene (6 bases). Germline values: CDR1 GTSNPN, CDR2 SVGIG (reference sequence). V shed 8 bases and J shed 4 bases, with 24 bases lying between them. The CDR3 is 16 residues long. Based on the CDR3 plus reference TRBV30 and TRBJ1-3, the full variable domain is SQTIHQWPATLVQPVGSPLSLECTVEGTSNPNLYWYRQAAGRGLQLLFYSVGIGQISSEVPQNLSASRPQDRQFILSSKKLLLSDSGFYLCAVRPRGTIVGNTIYFGEGSWLTVV.

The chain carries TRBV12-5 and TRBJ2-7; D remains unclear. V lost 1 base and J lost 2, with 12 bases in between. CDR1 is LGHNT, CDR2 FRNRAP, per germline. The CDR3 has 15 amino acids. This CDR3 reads CASGLDPLVPYEQYF. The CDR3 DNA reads TGTGCTAGTGGTTTGGACCCGCTAGTTCCCTACGAGCAGTACTTC.

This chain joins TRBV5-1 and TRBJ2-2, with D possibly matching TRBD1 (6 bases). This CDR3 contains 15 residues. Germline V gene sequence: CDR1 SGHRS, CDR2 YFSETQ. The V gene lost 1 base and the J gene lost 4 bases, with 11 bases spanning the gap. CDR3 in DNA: TGCGCCAGCAGCTTGCAACAGGGCACCACCGGGGAGCTGTTTTTT. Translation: CASSLQQGTTGELFF.

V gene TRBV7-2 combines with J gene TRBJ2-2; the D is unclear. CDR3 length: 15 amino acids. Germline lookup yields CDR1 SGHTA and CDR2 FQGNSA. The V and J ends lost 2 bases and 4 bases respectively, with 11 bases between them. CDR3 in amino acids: CASSLYQASTGELFF. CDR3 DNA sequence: TGTGCCAGCAGCTTATACCAGGCTAGCACCGGGGAGCTGTTTTTT.

This chain's CDR3 is CASSYSTSGGYNEQFF. CDR3 DNA sequence: TGTGCCAGCAGTTACTCGACTAGCGGGGGCTACAATGAGCAGTTCTTC. The chain carries TRBV6-6 and TRBJ2-1; 12 bases fit TRBD2. Per the germline V gene, CDR1 is MNHNY and CDR2 is SVGAGI (reference sequence). With 0 bases clipped from V and 3 bases from J, the junction kept 0 bases outside the gene matches. This CDR3 comprises 16 residues.

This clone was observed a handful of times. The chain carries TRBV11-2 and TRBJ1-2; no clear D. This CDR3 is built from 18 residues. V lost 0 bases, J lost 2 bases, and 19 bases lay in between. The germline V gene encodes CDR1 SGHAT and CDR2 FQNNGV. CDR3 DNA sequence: TGTGCCAGCAGCTTAGATTTCGGCAGGAAAATGCAGAACTATGGCTACACCTTC. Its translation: CASSLDFGRKMQNYGYTF.

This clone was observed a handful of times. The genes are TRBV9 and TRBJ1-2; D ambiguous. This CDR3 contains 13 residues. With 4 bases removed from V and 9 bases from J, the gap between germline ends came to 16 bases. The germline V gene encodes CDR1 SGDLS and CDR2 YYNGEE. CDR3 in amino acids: CASSTSGPNSYTF. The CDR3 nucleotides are TGTGCCAGCAGCACCAGTGGGCCTAACAGCTACACCTTC.

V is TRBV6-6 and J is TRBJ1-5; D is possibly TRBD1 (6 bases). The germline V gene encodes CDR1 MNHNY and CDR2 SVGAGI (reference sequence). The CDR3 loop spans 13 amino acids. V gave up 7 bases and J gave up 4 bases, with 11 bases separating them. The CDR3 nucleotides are TGTGCCAGCACCCGAGGGACAAATCAGCCCCAGCATTTT. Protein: CASTRGTNQPQHF.

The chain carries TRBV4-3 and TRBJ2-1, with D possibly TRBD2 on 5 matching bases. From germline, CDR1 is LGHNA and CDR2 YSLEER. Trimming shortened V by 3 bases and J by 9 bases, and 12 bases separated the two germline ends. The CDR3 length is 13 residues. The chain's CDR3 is CASSQVTRSEQFF. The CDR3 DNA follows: TGCGCCAGCAGCCAGGTTACTAGATCTGAGCAGTTCTTC.